The clone carrying this T cell receptor (beta chain) was observed a handful of times. Germline loops: CDR1 LGHDT, CDR2 YNNKEL (reference sequence). This CDR3 spans 16 amino acids. V shed 4 bases and J shed 5 bases, with 20 bases lying between them. This specimen belongs to a study of blood T cell repertoires in COVID-19. Study information: PBMCs, B-cell-depleted T cells, or T cells provided the cDNA or gDNA that made up the material.

Using immunoSEQ multiplex PCR, the repertoire was profiled, and TCRdb retains in-frame clones only, with some absent. The sample shows 25,000 to 35,000 clones, nearly 90% of them seen only once. The rearrangement uses TRBV3-1 (or the pseudogene TRBV3-2) and TRBJ1-1; no clear D. This sequence originates from a human donor in a cohort sampled during active COVID-19. Material: peripheral blood. The CDR3 sequence: CASSPPRGARGTEAFF. The DNA for the CDR3 is TGTGCCAGCAGCCCTCCACGTGGAGCTAGAGGGACTGAAGCTTTCTTT.